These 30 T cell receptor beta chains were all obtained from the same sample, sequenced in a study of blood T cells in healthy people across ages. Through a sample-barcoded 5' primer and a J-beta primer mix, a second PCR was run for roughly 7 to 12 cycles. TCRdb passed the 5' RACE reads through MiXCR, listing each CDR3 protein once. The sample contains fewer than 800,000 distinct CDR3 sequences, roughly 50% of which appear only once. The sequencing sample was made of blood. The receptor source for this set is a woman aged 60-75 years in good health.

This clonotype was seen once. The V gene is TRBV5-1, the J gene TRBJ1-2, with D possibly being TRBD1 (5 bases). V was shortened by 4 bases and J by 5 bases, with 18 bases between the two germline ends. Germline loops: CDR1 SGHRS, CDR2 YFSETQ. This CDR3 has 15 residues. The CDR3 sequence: CASSPFGAEQYGYTF. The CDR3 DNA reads TGCGCCAGCAGCCCGTTTGGGGCCGAACAGTATGGCTACACCTTC.

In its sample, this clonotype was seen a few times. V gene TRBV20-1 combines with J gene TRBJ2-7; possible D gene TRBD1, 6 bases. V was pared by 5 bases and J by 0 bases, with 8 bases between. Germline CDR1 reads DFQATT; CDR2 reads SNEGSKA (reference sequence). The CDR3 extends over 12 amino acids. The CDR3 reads CSARDTSYEQYF. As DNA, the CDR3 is TGCAGTGCTCGGGACACCTCCTACGAGCAGTACTTC.

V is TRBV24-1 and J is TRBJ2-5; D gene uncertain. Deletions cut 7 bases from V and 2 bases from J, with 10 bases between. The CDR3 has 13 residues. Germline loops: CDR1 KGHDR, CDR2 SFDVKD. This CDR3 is CATSAPPQETQYF. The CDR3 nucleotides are TGTGCCACCAGCGCCCCACCTCAAGAGACCCAGTACTTC.

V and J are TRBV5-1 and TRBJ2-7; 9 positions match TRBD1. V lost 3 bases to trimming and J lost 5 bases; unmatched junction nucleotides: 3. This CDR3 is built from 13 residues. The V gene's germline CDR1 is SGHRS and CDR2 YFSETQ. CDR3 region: CASSSTGGNEQYF. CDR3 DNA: TGCGCCAGCAGCTCCACAGGGGGCAACGAGCAGTACTTC.

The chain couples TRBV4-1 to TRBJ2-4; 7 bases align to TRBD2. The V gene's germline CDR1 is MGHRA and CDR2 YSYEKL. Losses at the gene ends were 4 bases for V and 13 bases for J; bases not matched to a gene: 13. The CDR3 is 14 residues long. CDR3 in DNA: TGCGCCAGCAGCCTGGGGAGGGAGATTCGGGAGCAGTACTTC. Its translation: CASSLGREIREQYF.

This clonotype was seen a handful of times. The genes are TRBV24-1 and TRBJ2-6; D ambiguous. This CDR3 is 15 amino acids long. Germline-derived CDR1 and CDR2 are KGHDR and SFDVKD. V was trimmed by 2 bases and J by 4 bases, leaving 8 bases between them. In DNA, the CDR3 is TGTGCCACCAGTGATTCGAGGTCCGGGGCCAACGTCCTGACTTTC. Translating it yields CATSDSRSGANVLTF.

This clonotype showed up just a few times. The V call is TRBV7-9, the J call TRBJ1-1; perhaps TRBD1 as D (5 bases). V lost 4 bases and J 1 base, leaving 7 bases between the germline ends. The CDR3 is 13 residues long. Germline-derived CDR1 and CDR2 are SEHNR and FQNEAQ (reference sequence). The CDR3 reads CASSSRANTEAFF. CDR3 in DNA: TGTGCCAGCAGCTCCAGGGCGAACACTGAAGCTTTCTTT.

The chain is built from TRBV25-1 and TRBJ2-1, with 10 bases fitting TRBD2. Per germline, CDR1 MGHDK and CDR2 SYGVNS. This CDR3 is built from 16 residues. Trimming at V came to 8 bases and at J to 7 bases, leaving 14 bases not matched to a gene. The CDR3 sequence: CASSWGEAGGRNEQFF. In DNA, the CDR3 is TGTGCCAGCTCCTGGGGAGAAGCGGGAGGGCGGAATGAGCAGTTCTTC.

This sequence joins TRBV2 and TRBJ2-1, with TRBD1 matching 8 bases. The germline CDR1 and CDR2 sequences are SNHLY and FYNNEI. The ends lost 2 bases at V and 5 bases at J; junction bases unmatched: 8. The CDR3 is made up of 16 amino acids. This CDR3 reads CASSESRTGFNNEQFF. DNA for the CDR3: TGTGCCAGCAGTGAATCAAGGACAGGGTTCAACAATGAGCAGTTCTTC. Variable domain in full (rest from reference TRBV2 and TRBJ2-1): EPEVTQTPSHQVTQMGQEVILRCVPISNHLYFYWYRQILGQKVEFLVSFYNNEISEKSEIFDDQFSVERPDGSNFTLKIRSTKLEDSAMYFCASSESRTGFNNEQFFGPGTRLTVL.

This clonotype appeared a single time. Written as DNA, the CDR3 is TGTGCCAGCAGCTGGGCGGGAGGTAGGAATGAGCAGTTCTTC. The encoded protein is CASSWAGGRNEQFF. The chain carries TRBV7-9 and TRBJ2-1, with 8 bases that match TRBD2. With 4 bases clipped from V and 7 bases from J, the junction kept 6 bases outside the gene matches. CDR1 is SEHNR and CDR2 is FQNEAQ in the germline V gene (reference sequence). The CDR3 contains 14 residues.

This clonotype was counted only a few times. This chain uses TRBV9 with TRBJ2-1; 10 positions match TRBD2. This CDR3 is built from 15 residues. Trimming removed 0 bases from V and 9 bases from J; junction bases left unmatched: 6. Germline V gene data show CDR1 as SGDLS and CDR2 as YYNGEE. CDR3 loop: CASSVGIGLAVEQFF. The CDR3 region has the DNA TGTGCCAGCAGCGTAGGAATCGGACTAGCGGTTGAGCAGTTCTTC.

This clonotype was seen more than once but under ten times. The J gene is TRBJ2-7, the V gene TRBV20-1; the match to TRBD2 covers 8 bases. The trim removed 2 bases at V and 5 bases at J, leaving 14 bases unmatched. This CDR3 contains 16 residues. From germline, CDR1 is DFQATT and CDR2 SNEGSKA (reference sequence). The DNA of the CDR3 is TGCAGTGCTAGACCCCGACGGGTAGCGGGACGTCACGAGCAGTACTTC. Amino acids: CSARPRRVAGRHEQYF.

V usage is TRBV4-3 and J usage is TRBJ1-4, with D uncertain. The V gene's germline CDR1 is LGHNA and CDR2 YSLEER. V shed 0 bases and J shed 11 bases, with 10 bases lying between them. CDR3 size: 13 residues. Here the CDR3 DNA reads TGCGCCAGCAGCCAAGACGTGGGAGTGAAACTGTTTTTT. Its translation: CASSQDVGVKLFF.

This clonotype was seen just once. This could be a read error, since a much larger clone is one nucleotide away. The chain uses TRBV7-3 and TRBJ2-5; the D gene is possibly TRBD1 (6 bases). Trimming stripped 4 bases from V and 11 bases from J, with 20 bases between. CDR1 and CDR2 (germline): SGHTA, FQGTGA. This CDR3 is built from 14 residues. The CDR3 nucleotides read TGTGCCAGCAGCTCGACAGGCACCTTTCATGAGCAGTACTTC. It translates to CASSSTGTFHEQYF.

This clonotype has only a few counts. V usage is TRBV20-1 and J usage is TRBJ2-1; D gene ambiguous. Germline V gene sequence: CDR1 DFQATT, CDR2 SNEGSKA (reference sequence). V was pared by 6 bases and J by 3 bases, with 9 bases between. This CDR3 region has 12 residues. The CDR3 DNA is TGCAGTGCCCAAGCCGGCTACAATGAGCAGTTCTTC. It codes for CSAQAGYNEQFF.

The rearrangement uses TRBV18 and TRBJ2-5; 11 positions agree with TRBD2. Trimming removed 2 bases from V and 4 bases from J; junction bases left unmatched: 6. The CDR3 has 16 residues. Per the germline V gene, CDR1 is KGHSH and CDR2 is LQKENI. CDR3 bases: TGTGCCAGCTCACCAAGCCTAGCGGGAGGCCGAGAGACCCAGTACTTC. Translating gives CASSPSLAGGRETQYF.

The CDR3 here is CSATQAGVRQETQYF. As DNA, the CDR3 is TGCAGTGCAACTCAAGCGGGAGTTCGCCAAGAGACCCAGTACTTC. The chain links TRBV20-1 to TRBJ2-5; 8 bases align to TRBD2. Germline-derived CDR1 and CDR2 are DFQATT and SNEGSKA (reference sequence). J lost 1 base, V lost 6 bases, and 10 bases had no gene match. This CDR3 is 15 amino acids long.

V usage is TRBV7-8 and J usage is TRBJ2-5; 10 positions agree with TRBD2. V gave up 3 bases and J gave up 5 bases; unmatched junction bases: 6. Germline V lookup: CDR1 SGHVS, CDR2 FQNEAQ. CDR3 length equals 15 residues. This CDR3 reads CASSFLAGAEETQYF. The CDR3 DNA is TGTGCCAGCAGCTTCCTAGCGGGAGCCGAGGAGACCCAGTACTTC.

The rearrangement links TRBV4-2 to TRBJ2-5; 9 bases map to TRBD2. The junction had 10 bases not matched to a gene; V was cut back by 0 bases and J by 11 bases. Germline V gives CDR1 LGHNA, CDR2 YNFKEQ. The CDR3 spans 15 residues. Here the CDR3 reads CASSQEGGRGNEQYF. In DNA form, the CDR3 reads TGTGCCAGCAGCCAAGAGGGCGGGAGGGGGAATGAGCAGTACTTC.

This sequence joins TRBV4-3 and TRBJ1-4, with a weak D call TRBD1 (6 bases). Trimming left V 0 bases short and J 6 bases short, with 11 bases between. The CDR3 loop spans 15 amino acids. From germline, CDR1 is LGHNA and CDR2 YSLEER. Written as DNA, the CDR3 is TGCGCCAGCAGCCAAGACTGGGGGCTTGATGAAAAACTGTTTTTT. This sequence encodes CASSQDWGLDEKLFF.

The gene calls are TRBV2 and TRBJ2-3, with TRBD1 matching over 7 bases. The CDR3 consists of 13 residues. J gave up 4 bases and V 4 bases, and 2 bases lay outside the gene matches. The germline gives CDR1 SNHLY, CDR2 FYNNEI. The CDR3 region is CASSGQGSDTQYF. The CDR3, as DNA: TGTGCCAGCAGTGGACAGGGTTCAGATACGCAGTATTTT.

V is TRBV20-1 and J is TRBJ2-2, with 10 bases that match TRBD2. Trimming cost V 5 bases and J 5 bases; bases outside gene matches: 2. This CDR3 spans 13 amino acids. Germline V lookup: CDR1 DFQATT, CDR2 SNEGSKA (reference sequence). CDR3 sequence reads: CSAQREGTGELFF. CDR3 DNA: TGCAGTGCTCAGCGGGAGGGGACCGGGGAGCTGTTTTTT.

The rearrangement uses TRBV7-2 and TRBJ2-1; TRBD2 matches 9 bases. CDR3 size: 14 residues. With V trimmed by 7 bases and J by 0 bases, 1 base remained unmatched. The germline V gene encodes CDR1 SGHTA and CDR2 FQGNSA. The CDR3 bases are TGTGCCAGCAAGCGGGAGGCCTCCTACAATGAGCAGTTCTTC. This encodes CASKREASYNEQFF.

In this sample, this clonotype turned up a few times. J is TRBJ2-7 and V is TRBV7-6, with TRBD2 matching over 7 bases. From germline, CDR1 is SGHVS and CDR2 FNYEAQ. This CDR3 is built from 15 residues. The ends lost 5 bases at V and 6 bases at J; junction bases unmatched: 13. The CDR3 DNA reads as TGTGCCAGCAGCGAAACCCGGACTAGTTTAGGCGAGCAGTACTTC. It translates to CASSETRTSLGEQYF.

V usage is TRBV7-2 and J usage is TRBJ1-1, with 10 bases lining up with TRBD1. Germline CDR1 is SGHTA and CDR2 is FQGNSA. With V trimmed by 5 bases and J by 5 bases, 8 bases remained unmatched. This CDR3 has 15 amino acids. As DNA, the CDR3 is TGTGCCAGCAGCCCCTGGACAGGGGGAAAGACTGAAGCTTTCTTT. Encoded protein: CASSPWTGGKTEAFF.

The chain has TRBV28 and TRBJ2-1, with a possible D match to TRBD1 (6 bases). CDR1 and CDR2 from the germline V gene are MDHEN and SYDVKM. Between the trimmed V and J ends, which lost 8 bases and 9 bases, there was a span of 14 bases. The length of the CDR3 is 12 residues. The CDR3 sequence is CASQNTGSEQFF. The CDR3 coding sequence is TGTGCCAGCCAGAATACAGGGAGTGAGCAGTTCTTC.

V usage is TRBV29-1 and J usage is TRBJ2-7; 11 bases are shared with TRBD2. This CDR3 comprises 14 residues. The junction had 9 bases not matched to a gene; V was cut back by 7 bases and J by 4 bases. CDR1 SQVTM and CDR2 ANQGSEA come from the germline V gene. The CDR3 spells CSGGTSGSRYEQYF. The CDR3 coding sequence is TGCAGCGGGGGGACTAGCGGATCACGATACGAGCAGTACTTC.

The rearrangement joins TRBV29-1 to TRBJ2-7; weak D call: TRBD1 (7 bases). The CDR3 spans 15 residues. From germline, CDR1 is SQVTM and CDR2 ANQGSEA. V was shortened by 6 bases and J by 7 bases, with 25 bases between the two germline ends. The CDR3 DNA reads TGCAGCGTGACCGGGGACAGAGGGACTCGGAGGGAGCAGTACTTC. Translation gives CSVTGDRGTRREQYF.

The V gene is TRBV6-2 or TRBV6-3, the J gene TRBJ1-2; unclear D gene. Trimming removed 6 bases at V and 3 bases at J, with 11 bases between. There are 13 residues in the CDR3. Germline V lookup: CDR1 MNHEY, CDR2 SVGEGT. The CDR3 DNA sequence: TGTGCCAGCAGACCCACTGGGGACTATGGCTACACCTTC. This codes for CASRPTGDYGYTF.

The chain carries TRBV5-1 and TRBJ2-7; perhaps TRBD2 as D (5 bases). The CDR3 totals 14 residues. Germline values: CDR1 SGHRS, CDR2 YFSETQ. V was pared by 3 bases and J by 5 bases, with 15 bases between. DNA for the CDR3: TGCGCCAGCAGCTCAGTAGGCCCCGGGGACGAGCAGTACTTC. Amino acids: CASSSVGPGDEQYF.